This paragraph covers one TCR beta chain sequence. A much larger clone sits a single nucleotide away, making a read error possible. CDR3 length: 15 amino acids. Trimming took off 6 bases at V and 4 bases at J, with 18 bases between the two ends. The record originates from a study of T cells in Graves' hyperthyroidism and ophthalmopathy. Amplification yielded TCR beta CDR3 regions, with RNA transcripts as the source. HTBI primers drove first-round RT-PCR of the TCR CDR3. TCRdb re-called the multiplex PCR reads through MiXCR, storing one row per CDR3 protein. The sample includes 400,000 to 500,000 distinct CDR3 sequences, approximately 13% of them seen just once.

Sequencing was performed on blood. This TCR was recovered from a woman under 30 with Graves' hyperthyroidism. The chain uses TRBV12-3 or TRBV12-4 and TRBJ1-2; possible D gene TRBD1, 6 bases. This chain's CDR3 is CASSPSGHLVYGYTF. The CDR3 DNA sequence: TGTGCCAGCAGCCCTTCGGGACACTTGGTCTATGGCTACACCTTC.